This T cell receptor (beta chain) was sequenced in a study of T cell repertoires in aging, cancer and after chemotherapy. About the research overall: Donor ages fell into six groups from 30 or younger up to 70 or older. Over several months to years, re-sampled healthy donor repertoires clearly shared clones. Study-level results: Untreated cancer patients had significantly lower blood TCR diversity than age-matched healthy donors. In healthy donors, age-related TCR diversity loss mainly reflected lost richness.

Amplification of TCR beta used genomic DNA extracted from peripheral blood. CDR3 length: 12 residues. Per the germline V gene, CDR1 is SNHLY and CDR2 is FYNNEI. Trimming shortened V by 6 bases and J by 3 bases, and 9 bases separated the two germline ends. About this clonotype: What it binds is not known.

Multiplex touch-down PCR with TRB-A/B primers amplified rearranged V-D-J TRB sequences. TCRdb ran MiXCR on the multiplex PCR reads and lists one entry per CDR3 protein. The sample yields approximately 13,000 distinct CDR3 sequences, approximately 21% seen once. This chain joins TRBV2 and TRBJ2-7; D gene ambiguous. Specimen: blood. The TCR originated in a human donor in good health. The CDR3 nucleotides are TGTGCCAGCAGAGCTGACAACTACGAGCAGTACTTC. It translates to CASRADNYEQYF.